These 23 T cell receptor beta chains were sequenced from one sample in a study of metastatic and nonmetastatic thyroid tumors. TCRdb re-called clones via MiXCR from the PCR reads. The sample has 30,000 to 35,000 clones; less than 40% are singletons. Each patient came to thyroid surgery without any prior treatment (of any kind). Material: tumor tissue. These receptor sequences come from a female donor with papillary thyroid cancer or a benign thyroid nodule (not recorded which). Some clones in this sample may be carry-over from other donors' samples.

This chain joins TRBV7-8 and TRBJ2-2, with D possibly TRBD2 on 6 matching bases. This CDR3 contains 15 residues. Trimming removed 5 bases from V and 6 bases from J, with 16 bases in between. CDR1 SGHVS and CDR2 FQNEAQ come from the germline V gene. The CDR3: CASSRDLVGSGELFF. In DNA, the CDR3 is TGTGCCAGCAGCCGGGACTTGGTAGGGTCCGGGGAGCTGTTTTTT.

This clone was counted at least ten times. The CDR3 DNA follows: TGTGCCAGCAGTTTGGGGGGGAACACTGAAGCTTTCTTT. This codes for CASSLGGNTEAFF. The J gene is TRBJ1-1, the V gene TRBV12-3 or TRBV12-4; a weak D match, TRBD1 (5 bases). This CDR3 spans 13 amino acids. The V gene lost 3 bases and the J gene lost 1 base, with 6 bases spanning the gap.

This clone appeared a few times. This chain links TRBV29-1 with TRBJ1-1; a possible D gene is TRBD1 (6 bases). The CDR3 spans 12 residues. From germline, CDR1 is SQVTM and CDR2 ANQGSEA. The V end was cut by 7 bases, the J end by 1 base, with 10 bases between. CDR3 in amino acids: CSGGQRNTEAFF. CDR3 sequence (DNA): TGCAGCGGCGGACAGCGGAACACTGAAGCTTTCTTT.

This clone was detected only once. The V call is TRBV5-6, the J call TRBJ2-5; D is possibly TRBD1 (6 bases). CDR3 size: 15 residues. CDR1 is SGHDT and CDR2 is YYEEEE in the germline V gene. V was clipped by 1 base and J by 2 bases, with 12 bases between them. Written as DNA, the CDR3 is TGTGCCAGCAGCTTGCTGGACAGATTACAAGAGACCCAGTACTTC. Translation gives CASSLLDRLQETQYF. The full variable domain, in which reference TRBV5-6 and TRBJ2-5 provide the parts outside the CDR3, is DAGVTQSPTHLIKTRGQQVTLRCSPKSGHDTVSWYQQALGQGPQFIFQYYEEEERQRGNFPDRFSGHQFPNYSSELNVNALLLGDSALYLCASSLLDRLQETQYFGPGTRLLVL.

V usage is TRBV6-1 and J usage is TRBJ2-6, with D unclear. The CDR3 contains 14 residues. V was pared by 8 bases and J by 0 bases, with 8 bases between. Germline assignment: CDR1 MNHNS and CDR2 SASEGT. CDR3 amino acids: CASDPRSGANVLTF. CDR3 bases: TGTGCCAGCGACCCACGCTCTGGGGCCAACGTCCTGACTTTC.

The chain joins TRBV12-3 or TRBV12-4 to TRBJ1-1; the D is unclear. The V end lost 3 bases, the J end lost 1 base, and 12 bases lay between the germline ends. The CDR3 spans 15 residues. The CDR3 nucleotides are TGTGCCAGCAGTTTTGGTCAGTGGGAGAACACTGAAGCTTTCTTT. It specifies CASSFGQWENTEAFF.

The V call is TRBV6-1, the J call TRBJ2-7; D is unresolved. Germline V lookup: CDR1 MNHNS, CDR2 SASEGT. This CDR3 comprises 11 residues. V was cut by 7 bases and J by 8 bases, with 12 bases left in between. Here the CDR3 DNA reads TGTGCCAGCACCCTCGGTAGTCAGCAGTACTTC. Protein: CASTLGSQQYF.

A note on this clone: Mismatch with germline at one junction end may stem from a read error. The chain links TRBV25-1 to TRBJ1-1; D might be TRBD1 (6 bases). Germline values: CDR1 MGHDK, CDR2 SYGVNS. This CDR3 is built from 13 residues. DNA for the CDR3: TGTGCAAGCACTAGCGGAAACAGGGCCCGGGCTTTCTTT. Residues: CASTSGNRARAFF. Combining the CDR3 with reference TRBV25-1 and TRBJ1-1 gives the whole variable domain EADIYQTPRYLVIGTGKKITLECSQTMGHDKMYWYQQDPGMELHLIHYSYGVNSTEKGDLSSESTVSRIRTEHFPLTLESARPSHTSQYLCASTSGNRARAFFGQGTRLTVV.

This clone was detected many times. V gene TRBV3-1 combines with J gene TRBJ1-2; no reliable D call. CDR3 length: 14 residues. The germline V and J ends were trimmed by 4 bases and 10 bases, with 19 bases remaining between them. The germline V gene has CDR1 LGHDT and CDR2 YNNKEL (reference sequence). CDR3 amino acids: CASSPSSLGETYTF. CDR3 DNA sequence: TGTGCCAGCAGCCCTTCATCGCTCGGGGAGACCTACACCTTC.

The rearrangement joins TRBV11-1 to TRBJ2-7; D not certain. V was trimmed by 4 bases and J by 0 bases, leaving 13 bases between them. The CDR3 spans 15 residues. CDR1 and CDR2 from the germline V gene are SGHAT and FQDESV (reference sequence). In nucleotides, the CDR3 is TGTGCCAGCAGCTCCGGAGTGTCTCGCTCCTACGAGCAGTACTTC. Residues: CASSSGVSRSYEQYF.

This clone has just a few counts. The V and J genes are TRBV28 and TRBJ2-2, with D perhaps given as TRBD1 or TRBD2 (6 bases each). V was trimmed by 2 bases and J by 4 bases, leaving 11 bases between them. Germline V lookup: CDR1 MDHEN, CDR2 SYDVKM. The CDR3 totals 15 residues. Here the CDR3 DNA reads TGTGCCAGCAGTTTAGGGGGGCAGGGCACCGGGGAGCTGTTTTTT. It yields the protein CASSLGGQGTGELFF.

The chain carries TRBV6-1 and TRBJ1-5; perhaps TRBD1 as D (6 bases). Trimming took off 6 bases at V and 0 bases at J, with 12 bases between the two ends. CDR1 MNHNS and CDR2 SASEGT come from the germline V gene. CDR3 size: 15 residues. The CDR3 DNA follows: TGTGCCAGCAGACAGGGAACCTATAGCAATCAGCCCCAGCATTTT. Translation: CASRQGTYSNQPQHF.

This clone is medium-sized by share. The V call is TRBV6-2 or TRBV6-3, the J call TRBJ1-5; no definite D call. Germline CDR1 is MNHEY and CDR2 is SVGEGT. The CDR3 sequence is 15 residues long. Between the trimmed V and J ends, which lost 2 bases and 3 bases, there was a span of 11 bases. The CDR3 DNA sequence: TGTGCCAGCAGTTACGACGGGCGGCTCAATCAGCCCCAGCATTTT. Translated, it gives CASSYDGRLNQPQHF.

About this clone itself: One end of the junction fails to match germline, which may point to a read error. The J gene is TRBJ2-3, the V gene TRBV6-4; D ambiguous. Looked up from germline, CDR1 is MRHNA and CDR2 is SNTAGT. CDR3 size: 14 residues. CDR3 DNA sequence: TGTGCCAGCAGTGGTGGAGCGAGCACAGATACTCAGTATTTT. This translates into CASSGGASTDTQYF.

This clone ranks as medium-sized (0.01 to 0.1%). This chain connects TRBV28 to TRBJ1-2, with D unresolved. V was cut by 1 base and J by 5 bases, with 11 bases left in between. Germline CDR1 and CDR2: MDHEN and SYDVKM. This CDR3 region has 14 residues. This chain's CDR3 is CASSLLSRIYGYTF. DNA for the CDR3: TGTGCCAGCAGTTTATTGTCGAGGATATATGGCTACACCTTC.

This clone was counted only a few times. The chain employs TRBV6-1 and TRBJ1-1; a weak D match, TRBD1 (6 bases). This CDR3 is 14 amino acids long. Per the germline V gene, CDR1 is MNHNS and CDR2 is SASEGT. V gave up 1 base and J gave up 3 bases, with 9 bases separating them. CDR3 nucleotides: TGTGCCAGCAGTGAAGTGCCAGGGGACACTGAAGCTTTCTTT. Protein sequence: CASSEVPGDTEAFF.

This sequence joins TRBV7-2 and TRBJ1-2; 8 bases line up with TRBD1. CDR1 is SGHTA and CDR2 is FQGNSA in the germline V gene. J lost 5 bases, V lost 1 base, and 6 bases had no gene match. CDR3 length: 15 residues. The CDR3 coding sequence is TGTGCCAGCAGCTTAGGGCAGGGGGCGTTTTATGGCTACACCTTC. The encoded protein is CASSLGQGAFYGYTF.

This clone was counted between two and nine times. Here the CDR3 DNA reads TGTGCCAGCAGTTACGAGCGGGGGGCCCTCAATGAGCAGTTCTTC. Translation gives CASSYERGALNEQFF. This chain joins TRBV6-5 and TRBJ2-1; 9 bases match TRBD2. Losses at the gene ends were 2 bases for V and 6 bases for J; bases not matched to a gene: 5. In germline, CDR1 is MNHEY, CDR2 SVGAGI. The CDR3 runs to 15 residues.

This clone was recorded a few times. The V gene is TRBV25-1, the J gene TRBJ1-2; D is undetermined. Germline lookup yields CDR1 MGHDK and CDR2 SYGVNS. This CDR3 region has 14 residues. Trimming pared 1 base from V and 2 bases from J, leaving 8 bases between. CDR3: CASSELNINYGYTF. CDR3 bases: TGTGCCAGCAGTGAATTGAACATCAACTATGGCTACACCTTC.

This clone has more than one count but fewer than ten. This chain's CDR3 is CASSLLGTNSPLHF. The CDR3 nucleotides read TGTGCCAGCAGTTTATTAGGCACTAATTCACCCCTCCACTTT. The rearrangement joins TRBV28 to TRBJ1-6; D is unclear. Germline V gene sequence: CDR1 MDHEN, CDR2 SYDVKM. The CDR3 is made up of 14 amino acids. V was clipped by 1 base and J by 6 bases, with 7 bases between them.

J is TRBJ1-2 and V is TRBV11-2; D possibly corresponds to TRBD1 (5 bases). This CDR3 is built from 15 residues. Deletions cut 2 bases from V and 0 bases from J, with 10 bases between. Germline lookup yields CDR1 SGHAT and CDR2 FQNNGV. CDR3: CASSLTGGSNYGYTF. CDR3 bases: TGTGCCAGCAGCTTAACGGGGGGGTCTAACTATGGCTACACCTTC.

This clone occurred a few times. The chain combines TRBV20-1 with TRBJ1-1; TRBD1 might be the D (5 bases). Trimming shortened V by 5 bases and J by 3 bases, and 7 bases separated the two germline ends. The CDR3 spans 11 residues. CDR1 DFQATT and CDR2 SNEGSKA come from the germline V gene (reference sequence). The CDR3, as DNA: TGCAGTGCTGGGACTGACACTGAAGCTTTCTTT. It encodes CSAGTDTEAFF.

Concerning this clone: The germline gene is not matched at one end of the junction; a read error may be the cause. The chain recombines TRBV5-1 with TRBJ1-2, with 7 bases matching TRBD1. The CDR3 has 16 residues. The V gene's germline CDR1 is SGHRS and CDR2 YFSETQ. The CDR3 is CPSSLPDLTGDNGYTF. CDR3 bases: TGCCCCAGCAGCTTGCCGGACCTAACAGGGGACAATGGCTACACCTTC. Full variable domain (missing parts from reference TRBV5-1 and TRBJ1-2): KAGVTQTPRYLIKTRGQQVTLSCSPISGHRSVSWYQQTPGQGLQFLFEYFSETQRNKGNFPGRFSGRQFSNSRSEMNVSTLELGDSALYLCPSSLPDLTGDNGYTFGSGTRLTVV.